The T cell receptor beta chain described here comes from a study of tumor-infiltrating lymphocytes in primary liver carcinoma. A constant-region primer primed TCR beta cDNA synthesis from about 0.55 ug of total RNA. Construction of TCR beta libraries relied on three successive nested multiplex PCR rounds employing slightly modified ARM-PCR. TRBV1-TRBV30 forward primers paired with a C-beta reverse primer were used in the first two PCR rounds, which ran roughly 10 cycles each. TCRdb independently ran MiXCR on the multiplex PCR reads; one entry per CDR3 protein. The sample holds approximately 110,000 distinct CDR3 sequences, around 83% seen once. Co-extraction of RNA and DNA was performed on about 20-33 mg of unsorted bulk tissue. Germline V gene lookup returns CDR1 DFQATT and CDR2 SNEGSKA (reference sequence). Trimming took off 4 bases at V and 1 base at J, with 10 bases between the two ends. The CDR3 is 13 residues long.

Concerning this clonotype: A read error may be the cause here, since a much bigger clone is one base away.

The receptor comes from a man aged 40-50 years with primary liver carcinoma and hepatitis B virus infection. The V call is TRBV20-1, the J call TRBJ1-1, with D perhaps TRBD1 (5 bases). Sample: liver tumor tissue from sampling region 3. This sample's subset: tumor region T3, left-lateral pole. For the CDR3, the DNA is TGCAGTGCTAAGGGGCGGGAGAACACTGAAGCTTTCTTT. It yields the protein CSAKGRENTEAFF.